This entry describes one T cell receptor (beta chain). Its antigen specificity is not known. Base qualities are not provided; no much larger clone lies one nucleotide away. Samples came from patients with Merkel cell carcinoma. Looking up the germline V gene yields CDR1 SGDLS and CDR2 YYNGEE. Its CDR3 holds 15 amino acids, cysteine through phenylalanine. Only CDR3 DNA remains: 45 bases, in frame from the first base. A distance of 10 bases separates the germline ends of V and J, which lose 0 bases and 2 bases respectively. This record comes from a study of T cells and Merkel cell carcinoma outcomes (TCRdb year 2020). Concerning the study at large: The study looked at whether the tumor T-cell repertoire and T-cell density could predict clinical outcome in patients with Merkel cell carcinoma. On the study overall, not on this receptor specifically: According to the report, clinical outcomes in Merkel cell carcinoma patients could be predicted using T-cell density together with features of the T-cell repertoire.

The receptor library was made with the immunoSEQ multiplex PCR assay. TCRdb provides this immuneACCESS table in a form limited to in-frame rearrangements. Some clones are lacking; in checked studies, under half of them reflect an unresolved V gene, and why the rest are absent is not known. The sample records several thousand clones, roughly 77% of which are singletons. Together, the top ten hold around 15% of the sample. Source material: tumor tissue from Merkel cell carcinoma. Rearrangement joined TRBV9 to TRBJ2-3; 5 matching bases give a weak D call of TRBD2. The sequence was collected from a human donor with Merkel cell carcinoma. Some clones in this sample may be carry-over from other donors' samples. The nucleotide sequence reads as follows: TGTGCCAGCAGCGTAGGTGGGAGCCCCACAGATACGCAGTATTTT. Its amino acids are CASSVGGSPTDTQYF.